This T cell receptor beta chain was observed in a study of molecular identifiers for immune sequencing clone quantification. TCR libraries were built in bulk with a published protocol and specific TCR primers. TCRdb called the PCR reads again in MiXCR, with one record for every CDR3 protein. The data contain under 650,000 distinct CDR3 sequences, just under 20% of them singletons. This CDR3 has 16 amino acids. The V end was cut by 3 bases, the J end by 5 bases, with 22 bases between. The germline gives CDR1 SQVTM, CDR2 ANQGSEA. Sequencing was carried out using naive CD8+ T cells from blood, with Jurkat cell RNA spiked in. Specified subset: FACS-sorted CD8+CD4-CCR7+CD45RA+ naive T cells. This chain joins TRBV29-1 and TRBJ2-5; D gene uncertain. This TCR was sampled from a human donor in good health. Some libraries in this study had Jurkat cell RNA spiked in. The CDR3 is CSVDPQLGGTRETQYF. The DNA for the CDR3 is TGCAGCGTTGATCCCCAACTGGGCGGCACAAGGGAGACCCAGTACTTC.